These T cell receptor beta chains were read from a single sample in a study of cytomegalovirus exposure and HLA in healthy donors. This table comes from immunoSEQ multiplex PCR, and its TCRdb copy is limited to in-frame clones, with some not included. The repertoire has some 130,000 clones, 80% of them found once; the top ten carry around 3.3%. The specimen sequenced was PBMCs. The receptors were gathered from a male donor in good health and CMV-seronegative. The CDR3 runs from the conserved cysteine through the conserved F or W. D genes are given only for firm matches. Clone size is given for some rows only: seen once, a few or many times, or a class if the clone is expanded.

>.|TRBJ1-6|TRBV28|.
TGTGCCAGCAGTTTAAGTCTCCCAGGGGACAATTCACCCCTCCACTTT
CASSLSLPGDNSPLHF
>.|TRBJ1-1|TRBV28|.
TGTGCCAGCAGTCCTCCAGGGACAACTGAAGCTTTCTTT
CASSPPGTTEAFF
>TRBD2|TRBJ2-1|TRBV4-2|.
TGTGCCAGCAGCCAACGACTAGCGGGAGAGGGCAATGAGCAGTTCTTC
CASSQRLAGEGNEQFF
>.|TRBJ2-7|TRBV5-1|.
TGCGCCAGCGCCGGGGGACAGACCTACGAGCAGTACTTC
CASAGGQTYEQYF
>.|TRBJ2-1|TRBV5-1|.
TGCGCCAGCAGCTTGGCCCCCGGCGGGCTGCACAATGAGCAGTTCTTC
CASSLAPGGLHNEQFF
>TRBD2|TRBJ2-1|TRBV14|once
TGTGCCAGCAGCCTAACTAGCGGGGGGACCAATGAGCAGTTCTTC
CASSLTSGGTNEQFF
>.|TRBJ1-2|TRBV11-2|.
TGTGCCAGCAGCTCCCTGGACAATCCACTCTATGGCTACACCTTC
CASSSLDNPLYGYTF
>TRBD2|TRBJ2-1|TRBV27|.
TGTGCCAGCGGCCGGGGGGGCAATGAGCAGTTCTTC
CASGRGGNEQFF
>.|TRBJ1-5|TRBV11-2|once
TGTGCCAGCAGTCCAATCGGGGGTAGCAATCAGCCCCAGCATTTT
CASSPIGGSNQPQHF
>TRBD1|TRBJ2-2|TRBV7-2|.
TGTGCCAGCAGCTTCCTCGCCGACAGGGGTAACACCGGGGAGCTGTTTTTT
CASSFLADRGNTGELFF
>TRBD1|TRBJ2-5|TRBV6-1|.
TGTGCCAGCAGTGGATACAGGGGTCTGGGAGAGACCCAGTACTTC
CASSGYRGLGETQYF
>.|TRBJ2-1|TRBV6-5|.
TGTGCCAGCAGTTACTCCAGCGGAGACTACAATGAGCAGTTCTTC
CASSYSSGDYNEQFF
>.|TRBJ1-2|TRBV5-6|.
TGTGCCAGCAGCCTTACCGGACAGAGTTTCTATGGCTACACCTTC
CASSLTGQSFYGYTF
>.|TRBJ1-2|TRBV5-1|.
TGCGCCAGCAGCCCCCTGGAGGCGTGGAGGGACGGTACCTATGGCTACACCTTC
CASSPLEAWRDGTYGYTF
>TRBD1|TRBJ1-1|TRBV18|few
TGTGCCAGCTCACCACTCGGAGGAGGGGGCGATCGCACTGAAGCTTTCTTT
CASSPLGGGGDRTEAFF
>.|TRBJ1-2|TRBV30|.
TGTGCCTGGAGTGCGACAGAATATGGCTACACCTTC
CAWSATEYGYTF
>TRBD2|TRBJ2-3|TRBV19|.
TGTGCCAGTAGTATAGCCTCCCAAAGCGGGAGCATCGCAGATACGCAGTATTTT
CASSIASQSGSIADTQYF
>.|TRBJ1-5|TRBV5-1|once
TGCGCCAGCAGCTTACAGGGAGATCAGCCCCAGCATTTT
CASSLQGDQPQHF
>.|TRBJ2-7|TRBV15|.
TGTGCCACCAGCAGAGGGTCACTCTACGAGCAGTACTTC
CATSRGSLYEQYF
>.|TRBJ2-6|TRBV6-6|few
TGTGCCAGCAGTCACCGACTCTCTGGGGCCAACGTCCTGACTTTC
CASSHRLSGANVLTF
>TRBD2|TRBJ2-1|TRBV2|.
TGTGCCAGCAGCCTTAGCGGGAGGGTCTCCTACAATGAGCAGTTCTTC
CASSLSGRVSYNEQFF
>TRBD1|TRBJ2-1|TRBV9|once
TGTGCCAGCAGCGCCGTGGGACAGGTCTCCTACAATGAGCAGTTCTTC
CASSAVGQVSYNEQFF
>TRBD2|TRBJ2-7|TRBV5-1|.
TGCGCCAGCAGCTTGGAGGTTGGTAGCGGGGGGCCAACCTACGAGCAGTACTTC
CASSLEVGSGGPTYEQYF
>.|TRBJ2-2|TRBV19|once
TGTGCCAGTAGTATGACTCCAGGGTCCGGGGAGCTGTTTTTT
CASSMTPGSGELFF
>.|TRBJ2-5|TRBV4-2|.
TGTGCCAGCAGCCAAGAGGCTGAGGGTGAGCAGTACTTC
CASSQEAEGEQYF
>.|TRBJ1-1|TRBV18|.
TGTGCCAGCTCACCACCGGTAGACTCAGCTTTCTTT
CASSPPVDSAFF
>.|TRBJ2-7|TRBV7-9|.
TGTGCCAGCGTAGGGGCAGGAACCTACGAGCAGTACTTC
CASVGAGTYEQYF
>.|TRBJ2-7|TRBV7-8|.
TGTGCCAGCAAGCACGAGCAGGCCTACGAGCAGTACTTC
CASKHEQAYEQYF
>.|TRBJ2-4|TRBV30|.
TGTGCCTGGACTCCGTACGGGGGATTCGGTCCGCCGGCCAAAAACATTCAGTACTTC
CAWTPYGGFGPPAKNIQYF
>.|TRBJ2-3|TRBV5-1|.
TGCGCCAGCAGCTTGGCCGGGGCAGATACGCAGTATTTT
CASSLAGADTQYF
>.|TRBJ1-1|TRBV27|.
TGTGCCAGCAGTTTAGGCATGAACACTGAAGCTTTCTTT
CASSLGMNTEAFF
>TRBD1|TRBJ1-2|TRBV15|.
TGTGCCACCAGCAGTGACAGGGAGGCTAACTATGGCTACACCTTC
CATSSDREANYGYTF
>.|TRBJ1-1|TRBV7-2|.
TGTGCCAGCAGGCAAGGCAGGCCTGAAGCTTTCTTT
CASRQGRPEAFF
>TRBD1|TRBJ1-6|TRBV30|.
TGTGCCTGGAGAAGGGACAGTCAGTCGTCACCCCTCCACTTT
CAWRRDSQSSPLHF
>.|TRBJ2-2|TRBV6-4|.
TGTGCCAGCAGTGAAGGACCAGGGCAAGACACCGGGGAGCTGTTTTTT
CASSEGPGQDTGELFF
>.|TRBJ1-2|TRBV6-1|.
TGTGCCAGCAGTGACAGGACACTTAACTATGGCTACACCTTC
CASSDRTLNYGYTF
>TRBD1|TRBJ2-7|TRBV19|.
TGTGCCAGTAGTTCCGGGACAGGGGGCCCCTACGAGCAGTACTTC
CASSSGTGGPYEQYF
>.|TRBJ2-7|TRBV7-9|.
TGTTCCAGCAGCCCCGACAGGAACGAGCAGTACTTC
CSSSPDRNEQYF
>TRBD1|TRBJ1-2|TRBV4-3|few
TGCGCCAGCAGCCTGGAGACAGGGGACTATGGCTACACCTTC
CASSLETGDYGYTF
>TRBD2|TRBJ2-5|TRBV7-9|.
TGTGCCAGCAGCTCAAGCGGGACTTCAGAGACCCAGTACTTC
CASSSSGTSETQYF
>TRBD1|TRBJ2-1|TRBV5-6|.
TGTGCCAGCAGCTTGTTGAACAGGGGATACAATGAGCAGTTCTTC
CASSLLNRGYNEQFF
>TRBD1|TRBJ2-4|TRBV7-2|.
TGTGCCAGCAGCTTAGCGACAGGGTTAAACATTCAGTACTTC
CASSLATGLNIQYF
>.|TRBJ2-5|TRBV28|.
TGTGCCAGCATCGCAGTTCACCAAGAGACCCAGTACTTC
CASIAVHQETQYF
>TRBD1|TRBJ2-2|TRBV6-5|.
TGTGCCAGCAGTTCACAGGGGGTTGTGCCCGGGGAGCTGTTTTTT
CASSSQGVVPGELFF
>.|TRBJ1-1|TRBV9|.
TGTGCCAGCAGCGTTCCGGTTCCCGGGTTGAACACTGAAGCTTTCTTT
CASSVPVPGLNTEAFF
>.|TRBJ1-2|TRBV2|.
TGTGCCAAAACAGCCCTGAATGGCTACACCTTC
CAKTALNGYTF
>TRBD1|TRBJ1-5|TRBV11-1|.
TGTGCCAGCGGACAGGGAATCAATCAGCCCCAGCATTTT
CASGQGINQPQHF
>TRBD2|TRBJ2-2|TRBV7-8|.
TGTGCCAGCAGCTTAGTTAGGCTAGCGGGAAGGGTCACCGGGGAGCTGTTTTTT
CASSLVRLAGRVTGELFF
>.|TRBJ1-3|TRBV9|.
TGTGCCAGCAGCGGTGATCAGGGGAGAGGAAACACCATATATTTT
CASSGDQGRGNTIYF
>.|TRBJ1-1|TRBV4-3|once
TGCGCCAGCAGCCAAATGTCCGGTAACACTGAAGCTTTCTTT
CASSQMSGNTEAFF
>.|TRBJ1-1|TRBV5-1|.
TGCGCCAGCAGCTTCGGAGGGGTCACTGAAGCTTTCTTT
CASSFGGVTEAFF
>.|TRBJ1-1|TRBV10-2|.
TGCGCCAGCAGGGACAGCCGCGACACTGAAGCTTTCTTT
CASRDSRDTEAFF
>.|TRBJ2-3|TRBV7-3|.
TGTGCCAGCAGCGCTACTAGGGCTAGCACAGATACGCAGTATTTT
CASSATRASTDTQYF
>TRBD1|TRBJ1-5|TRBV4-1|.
TGCGCCAGCAGCCATGGGTCAGGGGGGCAGCCCCAGCATTTT
CASSHGSGGQPQHF
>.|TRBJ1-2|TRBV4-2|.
TGTGCCAGCAGCGCCATGGGGACTTACACGTGGGGCTACACCTTC
CASSAMGTYTWGYTF
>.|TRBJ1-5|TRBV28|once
TGTGCCAGCAGCCACAGGGTCAGCAATCAGCCCCAGCATTTT
CASSHRVSNQPQHF